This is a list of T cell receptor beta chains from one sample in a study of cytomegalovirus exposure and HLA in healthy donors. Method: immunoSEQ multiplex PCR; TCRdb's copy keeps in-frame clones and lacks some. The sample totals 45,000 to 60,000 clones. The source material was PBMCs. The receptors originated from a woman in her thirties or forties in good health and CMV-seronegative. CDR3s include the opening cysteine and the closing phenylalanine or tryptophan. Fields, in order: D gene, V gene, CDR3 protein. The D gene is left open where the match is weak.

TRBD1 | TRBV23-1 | CASSHFTTGGGEQYF
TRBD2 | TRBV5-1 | CASNFHPGTSGAYEQYF
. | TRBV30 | CALESRGGYTF
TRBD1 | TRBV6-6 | CASSWQGAGSTDTQYF
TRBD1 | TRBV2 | CASKGGQGGYSNQPQHF
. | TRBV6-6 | CASIGAGANVLTF
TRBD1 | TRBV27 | CASSRTGDHEQYF
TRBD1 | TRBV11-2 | CASSPHGTANYGYTF
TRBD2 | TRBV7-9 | CASSLSGGKYEQYF
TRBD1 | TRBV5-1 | CASSDTGVDEQYF
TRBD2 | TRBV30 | CAWSVPIAGSSYEQYF
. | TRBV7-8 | CASSPSNDYGYTF
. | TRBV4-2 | CASSQAIGRQRLNTEAFF
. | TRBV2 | CASSEPNNSPLHF
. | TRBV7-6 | CASSPLSDTQYF
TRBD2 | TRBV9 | CASSVSSSGILGNEQFF
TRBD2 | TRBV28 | CASTALTSGINEQYF
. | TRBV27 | CASKEGSYNSPLHF
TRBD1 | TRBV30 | CAWGRDRVTEAFF
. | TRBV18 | CASSPDRDYGYTF
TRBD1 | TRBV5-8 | CASSRQGFSGANVLTF
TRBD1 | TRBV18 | CASSPQPGTGSVEQYF
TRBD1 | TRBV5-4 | CASRSTGGFAGELFF
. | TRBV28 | CASSLGRGPNQPQHF
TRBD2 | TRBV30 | CAGPFRTSGAGELFF
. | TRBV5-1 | CASSLGRTNEKLFF
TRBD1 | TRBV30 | CAWSAPGTVIQPQHF
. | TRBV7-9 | CASSLVKPNTEAFF
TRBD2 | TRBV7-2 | CASSSGLAGAYEQYF
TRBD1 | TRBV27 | CASSSQTGGSYGYTF
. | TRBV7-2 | CASSSRGTQYF
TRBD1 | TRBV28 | CASSETPGQGGTYEQYF
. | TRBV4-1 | CASTDGDNEQFF
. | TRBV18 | CASSLAGSRDSPLHF
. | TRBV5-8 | CASKNRRSWGYTF
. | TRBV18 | CASSPSSFEQYF
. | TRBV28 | CASRYPLTGFEAFF
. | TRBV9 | CASSVDHTGLGYTF
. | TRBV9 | CASSVASFAYEQYF
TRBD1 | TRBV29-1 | CSVEEQGAGETQYF
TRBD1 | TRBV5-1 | CASSLDGQGSSYGYTF
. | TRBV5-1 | CASSFGDFQETQYF